The clone carrying this TCR beta chain came up many times. Its antigen is still unknown. V lost 6 bases to trimming and J lost 0 bases; unmatched junction nucleotides: 6. The CDR3 contains 15 residues. CDR1 is SGHTA and CDR2 is FQGNSA in the germline V gene. This specimen comes from a study of T cell repertoires in cytomegalovirus infection. Across the whole study: CMV infection plus the matching HLA type was flagged by public TCR beta signatures.

Study-level results: There were HLA-C-restricted CMV-specific TCR beta clonotypes dominating the ex vivo response.

A single record per CDR3 protein comes from TCRdb applying MiXCR to the reads. The sample holds around 100,000 distinct CDR3 sequences, over 9.5% seen once. The gene calls are TRBV7-2 and TRBJ2-3, with 7 bases that match TRBD1. The sample was PBMCs, sequenced either directly or after in vitro stimulation (not recorded which). The receptor's source is a human donor in good health (CMV status not recorded). Some clones in this sample may be carry-over from other donors' samples. The CDR3 DNA sequence: TGTGCCAGCAGTTTGGGACAGTCTAGCACAGATACGCAGTATTTT. It encodes CASSLGQSSTDTQYF.